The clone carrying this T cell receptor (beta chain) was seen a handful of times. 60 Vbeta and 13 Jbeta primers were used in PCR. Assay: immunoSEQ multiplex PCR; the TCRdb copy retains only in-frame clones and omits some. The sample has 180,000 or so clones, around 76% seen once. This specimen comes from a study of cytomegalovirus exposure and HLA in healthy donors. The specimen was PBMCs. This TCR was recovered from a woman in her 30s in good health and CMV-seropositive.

The CDR3 here is CASSQDINYGYTF. In DNA form, the CDR3 reads TGCGCCAGCAGCCAAGACATCAACTATGGCTACACCTTC. The chain links TRBV4-1 to TRBJ1-2; D is ambiguous. V gave up 0 bases and J gave up 2 bases, with 4 bases separating them. Germline V gene data show CDR1 as MGHRA and CDR2 as YSYEKL. This CDR3 spans 13 amino acids.